Presented here are 14 T cell receptor beta chains from one specimen sequenced in a study of T cell responses to AZD1222 COVID-19 vaccine. Measured with immunoSEQ multiplex PCR; TCRdb has only the in-frame clones, and not every one. Here the sample spans about 180,000 clones, approximately 90% being singletons. Here the sequenced sample was peripheral blood, taken on day 0 of AZD1222 vaccination. All receptors derive from an adult in good health.

Remarks on this clone: Other DNA sequences in this sample translate to the same CDR3. V and J are TRBV9 and TRBJ1-2; 7 positions agree with TRBD1. This CDR3 contains 14 residues. The germline V gene encodes CDR1 SGDLS and CDR2 YYNGEE. After removal of 0 bases from V and 3 bases from J, the junction contained 2 bases not matched to a gene. The CDR3 region is CASSVGQGDYGYTF. DNA of the CDR3: TGTGCCAGCAGCGTAGGACAGGGCGACTATGGCTACACCTTC.

The chain joins TRBV2 to TRBJ2-7; D call uncertain. Germline values: CDR1 SNHLY, CDR2 FYNNEI. Trimming took 3 bases from V and 4 from J, leaving 7 bases between them. The CDR3 has 12 amino acids. DNA of the CDR3: TGTGCCAGCAGTGACTGGGGTTACGAGCAGTACTTC. It is translated as CASSDWGYEQYF.

The chain has TRBV27 and TRBJ1-2; TRBD1 agrees at 7 bases. The germline CDR1 and CDR2 sequences are MNHEY and SMNVEV (reference sequence). CDR3 length: 13 residues. With V trimmed by 6 bases and J by 3 bases, 4 bases remained unmatched. As DNA, the CDR3 is TGTGCCAGCAGGCACGGACAGGACTATGGCTACACCTTC. This encodes CASRHGQDYGYTF.

The genes are TRBV13 and TRBJ1-2, with D maybe TRBD1 (5 bases). V shed 3 bases and J shed 4 bases, with 15 bases lying between them. Germline CDR1 reads PRHDT; CDR2 reads FYEKMQ (reference sequence). CDR3 length equals 15 residues. CDR3 DNA sequence: TGTGCCAGCAGCTTTTACAGGCTGGGGGGCTATGGCTACACCTTC. This codes for CASSFYRLGGYGYTF.

V gene TRBV30 combines with J gene TRBJ2-3; the D call may be TRBD1 or TRBD2 (5 bases each). CDR1 and CDR2 (germline): GTSNPN, SVGIG (reference sequence). V lost 2 bases and J 1 base, leaving 19 bases between the germline ends. The CDR3 is 17 amino acids. This CDR3 reads CAWSPGRDLLRTDTQYF. In nucleotides, the CDR3 is TGTGCCTGGAGTCCTGGAAGGGACCTACTACGCACAGATACGCAGTATTTT.

The V gene is TRBV7-6, the J gene TRBJ2-3; no reliable D call. The V gene lost 5 bases and the J gene lost 2 bases, with 14 bases spanning the gap. This CDR3 has 15 residues. Germline values: CDR1 SGHVS, CDR2 FNYEAQ. Written as DNA, the CDR3 is TGTGCCAGCAGCCCCACCCCCTTAACCACAGATACGCAGTATTTT. This sequence encodes CASSPTPLTTDTQYF.

The rearrangement links TRBV29-1 to TRBJ1-2; TRBD1 agrees at 8 bases. CDR1 is SQVTM, CDR2 ANQGSEA, per germline. The ends lost 7 bases at V and 4 bases at J; junction bases unmatched: 2. The CDR3 has 11 residues. For the CDR3, the DNA is TGCAGCGCCGACAGGGGCTATGGCTACACCTTC. Its translation is CSADRGYGYTF.

This sequence joins TRBV7-2 and TRBJ2-1, with 9 nucleotides matching TRBD2. Germline trimming cut 5 bases from V and 7 bases from J; bases unmatched to any gene: 12. Germline-derived CDR1 and CDR2 are SGHTA and FQGNSA. The CDR3 loop spans 16 amino acids. CDR3 nucleotides: TGTGCCAGCAGCCACCGGGGTAGCGGGGGAGGGAATGAGCAGTTCTTC. This codes for CASSHRGSGGGNEQFF.

The chain recombines TRBV12-3 or TRBV12-4 with TRBJ2-7; no clear D. The V end lost 3 bases, the J end lost 5 bases, and 5 bases lay between the germline ends. The CDR3 length is 11 residues. The CDR3 DNA follows: TGTGCCAGCAGTTTTCGGGACGAGCAGTACTTC. It encodes CASSFRDEQYF.

This chain connects TRBV19 to TRBJ1-1; TRBD1 matches at 8 bases. After removal of 7 bases from V and 2 bases from J, the junction contained 6 bases not matched to a gene. The CDR3 has 14 residues. Per germline, CDR1 LNHDA and CDR2 SQIVND (reference sequence). For the CDR3, the DNA is TGTGCCAGTACCCACGGGACAGGCAACACTGAAGCTTTCTTT. This encodes CASTHGTGNTEAFF.

The chain links TRBV6-4 to TRBJ1-4; D call uncertain. Germline V lookup: CDR1 MRHNA, CDR2 SNTAGT. The CDR3 consists of 13 residues. Deletions cut 5 bases from V and 8 bases from J, with 12 bases between. Written as DNA, the CDR3 is TGTGCCAGCAGTCCCCTGCTGGGGGAAAAACTGTTTTTT. This translates into CASSPLLGEKLFF.

V and J are TRBV6-5 and TRBJ2-6; D ambiguous. V lost 6 bases and J lost 4, with 13 bases in between. The CDR3 has 15 amino acids. Germline V CDR1 and CDR2: MNHEY, SVGAGI. CDR3 coding DNA: TGTGCCAGCAGCACGAAGGGATCAGGGGCCAACGTCCTGACTTTC. Encoded protein: CASSTKGSGANVLTF.

The chain uses TRBV5-6 and TRBJ1-1, with D possibly being TRBD1 (5 bases). The V gene's germline CDR1 is SGHDT and CDR2 YYEEEE. V lost 2 bases, J lost 10 bases, and 12 bases lay in between. The CDR3 consists of 12 residues. The CDR3 here is CASSFGASGAFF. The CDR3 DNA follows: TGTGCCAGCAGCTTCGGGGCATCGGGAGCTTTCTTT.

This chain uses TRBV15 with TRBJ2-2, with 10 bases identical to TRBD2. The junction had 5 bases not matched to a gene; V was cut back by 5 bases and J by 5 bases. The CDR3 has 15 residues. CDR1 and CDR2 from the germline V gene are LNHNV and YYDKDF (reference sequence). This chain's CDR3 is CATSLAGGRTGELFF. The CDR3 DNA follows: TGTGCCACCAGCTTAGCGGGGGGCAGGACCGGGGAGCTGTTTTTT.